This record looks at one T cell receptor (beta chain) sequence and its context. What it binds is unknown. The data originate from a study of CD8 T cells in ankylosing spondylitis. Study outcomes and limitations: It appeared that ankylosing spondylitis blood was characterized by a TCR beta motif of seven or eight highly homologous variants.

Researchers built TCR beta libraries using quantitative 5'-RACE with molecular barcodes. From the 5' RACE reads, TCRdb called clonotypes with MiXCR, one entry per CDR3 protein. The table records approximately 300,000 distinct CDR3 sequences, 8% of them present only once. V was cut by 3 bases and J by 10 bases, with 10 bases left in between. CDR1 is DFQATT and CDR2 is SNEGSKA in the germline V gene (reference sequence). The CDR3 has 11 amino acids. This sequence was found in a male donor with ankylosing spondylitis. This sequence joins TRBV20-1 and TRBJ2-1; D perhaps matches TRBD1 (5 bases). The source material was blood, either unsorted or a sorted T cell fraction (not recorded which). The CDR3 here is CSARSWGEQFF. The DNA of the CDR3 is TGCAGTGCTAGGTCGTGGGGCGAGCAGTTCTTC.